These 18 T cell receptor beta chains were all obtained from the same sample, sequenced in a study of human T cells and chemical hapten exposure. Via MiXCR, TCRdb re-called the RACE reads, giving one row per CDR3 protein. The sample contains a few hundred thousand distinct CDR3 sequences, roughly 6% of which appear only once. The time point is: patch test 2, 6 weeks after DPC sensitization. The treatment: therapeutic diphenylcyclopropenone sensitization with weekly scalp DPC. This specimen was whole blood, taken in connection with sensitization to the hapten diphenylcyclopropenone (DPC). The receptor set was obtained from a woman under 30 with alopecia areata. Some clones in this sample may be carry-over from other donors' samples.

The table lists this clonotype with a few counts. This CDR3 reads CASSSSRASTDTQYF. CDR3 bases: TGTGCCAGCAGCTCCTCAAGAGCTAGCACAGATACGCAGTATTTT. The V gene is TRBV7-2, the J gene TRBJ2-3, with D unclear. Germline CDR1 is SGHTA and CDR2 is FQGNSA. This CDR3 contains 15 residues. V lost 4 bases to trimming and J lost 0 bases, with 11 bases between them.

This chain uses TRBV27 with TRBJ2-3; 9 positions agree with TRBD1. The CDR3 contains 17 residues. V trimming: 10 bases; J trimming: 8 bases; junction bases outside the gene matches: 22. From germline, CDR1 is MNHEY and CDR2 SMNVEV (reference sequence). The CDR3: CATYQAATGGVAATQYF. CDR3 sequence (DNA): TGTGCCACCTATCAAGCGGCCACAGGGGGCGTCGCGGCTACGCAGTATTTT.

This clonotype has more than one count but fewer than ten. V and J are TRBV6-1 and TRBJ2-3; D remains ambiguous. Trimming took off 11 bases at V and 0 bases at J, with 27 bases between the two ends. Germline V lookup: CDR1 MNHNS, CDR2 SASEGT. The CDR3 length is 18 residues. The CDR3 loop reads CAQTLSHSSSASTDTQYF. The CDR3 DNA follows: TGTGCCCAAACTCTGAGCCACTCCTCTAGTGCTAGCACAGATACGCAGTATTTT.

There are a few counts of this clonotype. V gene TRBV5-1 combines with J gene TRBJ2-7, with 11 nucleotides matching TRBD2. Germline CDR1 SGHRS, CDR2 YFSETQ. CDR3 length: 13 amino acids. The V gene end was trimmed by 3 bases and the J gene end by 6 bases; junction bases not matched to a gene: 2. The CDR3 is CASSSLAGAEQYF. CDR3 DNA: TGCGCCAGCAGCTCACTAGCGGGGGCCGAGCAGTACTTC.

This clonotype was seen only a few times. The chain couples TRBV10-3 to TRBJ1-1; tentatively, D is TRBD1 (5 bases). V lost 7 bases and J 4 bases, leaving 13 bases between the germline ends. The CDR3 totals 13 residues. The germline gives CDR1 ENHRY, CDR2 SYGVKD. In nucleotides, the CDR3 is TGTGCCATCATGGTGGGGCGTAGCACTGAAGCTTTCTTT. Translation: CAIMVGRSTEAFF.

The rearrangement links TRBV6-2 or TRBV6-3 to TRBJ2-3, with 12 bases lining up with TRBD2. This CDR3 contains 17 residues. Trimming removed 4 bases from V and 10 bases from J; junction bases left unmatched: 15. Germline CDR1 is MNHEY and CDR2 is SVGEGT. CDR3 residues: CASSLGGSSGGAEAQYF. CDR3 bases: TGTGCCAGCAGTTTAGGAGGTTCTAGCGGGGGGGCCGAGGCGCAGTATTTT.

Only a few counts were recorded for this clonotype. V gene TRBV6-1 combines with J gene TRBJ1-6; D is possibly TRBD1 (5 bases). The V end lost 1 base, the J end lost 7 bases, and 8 bases lay between the germline ends. Germline CDR1 and CDR2: MNHNS and SASEGT. The CDR3 totals 14 residues. DNA for the CDR3: TGTGCCAGCAGTGAAGAGGCAGGGAATTCACCCCTCCACTTT. Amino acids: CASSEEAGNSPLHF.

This chain links TRBV7-9 with TRBJ2-7; D is unclear. V lost 1 base and J 9 bases, leaving 7 bases between the germline ends. Germline values: CDR1 SEHNR, CDR2 FQNEAQ (reference sequence). The CDR3 sequence is 11 residues long. The CDR3 DNA reads TGTGCCAGCAGCTTAGGAGATGCGCAGTACTTC. Translated, it gives CASSLGDAQYF.

The chain has TRBV5-5 and TRBJ2-3; 7 bases are a match to TRBD1. The CDR3 loop spans 16 amino acids. CDR1 and CDR2 (germline): SGHKS, YYEKEE (reference sequence). V gave up 5 bases and J gave up 0 bases; unmatched junction bases: 9. The CDR3 region is CASRGTGTASTDTQYF. CDR3 nucleotide sequence: TGTGCCAGCAGGGGGACCGGGACAGCTAGCACAGATACGCAGTATTTT.

The rearrangement joins TRBV9 to TRBJ2-7, with a tentative D call TRBD1 (6 bases). V lost 3 bases and J 2 bases, leaving 24 bases between the germline ends. The CDR3 spans 18 residues. Germline CDR1 reads SGDLS; CDR2 reads YYNGEE. The CDR3 DNA reads as TGTGCCAGCAGCGGTCCTTCCCCGCGACAGGTTGGAACCTACGAGCAGTACTTC. This sequence encodes CASSGPSPRQVGTYEQYF. The whole variable domain, remainder taken from reference TRBV9 and TRBJ2-7, is DSGVTQTPKHLITATGQRVTLRCSPRSGDLSVYWYQQSLDQGLQFLIQYYNGEERAKGNILERFSAQQFPDLHSELNLSSLELGDSALYFCASSGPSPRQVGTYEQYFGPGTRLTVT.

This chain connects TRBV12-3 or TRBV12-4 to TRBJ2-7; 8 nucleotides match TRBD1. Unmatched junction bases numbered 10, after V lost 6 bases and J lost 9 bases. This CDR3 contains 13 residues. The CDR3 nucleotides are TGTGCCAGCAGCCCTCCGGGACAGGAGGGGCAGTACTTC. As protein: CASSPPGQEGQYF.

Here the CDR3 reads CSALQDWYGYTF. The CDR3, as DNA: TGCAGTGCTCTCCAGGACTGGTATGGCTACACCTTC. The chain couples TRBV20-1 to TRBJ1-2; D unclear. The length of the CDR3 is 12 residues. Germline V gives CDR1 DFQATT, CDR2 SNEGSKA (reference sequence). V was pared by 5 bases and J by 5 bases, with 12 bases between.

This clonotype was detected a few times. The genes are TRBV7-2 and TRBJ2-3, with unresolved D. Per germline, CDR1 SGHTA and CDR2 FQGNSA. This CDR3 is 13 amino acids long. Trimming removed 2 bases from V and 4 bases from J, with 7 bases in between. The chain's CDR3 is CASSLKPPDTQYF. As DNA, the CDR3 is TGTGCCAGCAGCTTAAAACCGCCAGATACGCAGTATTTT.

This clonotype was picked up many times. The rearrangement links TRBV7-2 to TRBJ1-1; 9 positions agree with TRBD1. The CDR3 contains 17 residues. Germline-derived CDR1 and CDR2 are SGHTA and FQGNSA. The V gene end was trimmed by 0 bases and the J gene end by 0 bases; junction bases not matched to a gene: 5. The CDR3 DNA is TGTGCCAGCAGCTTAGCAACAGGGGGCCGCGTGAACACTGAAGCTTTCTTT. This codes for CASSLATGGRVNTEAFF. Complete variable domain (other parts from reference TRBV7-2 and TRBJ1-1): GAGVSQSPSNKVTEKGKDVELRCDPISGHTALYWYRQSLGQGLEFLIYFQGNSAPDKSGLPSDRFSAERTGGSVSTLTIQRTQQEDSAVYLCASSLATGGRVNTEAFFGQGTRLTVV.

V and J are TRBV15 and TRBJ1-2; D is possibly TRBD1 (5 bases). The CDR3 covers 17 residues. Germline CDR1 LNHNV, CDR2 YYDKDF (reference sequence). Trimming took 5 bases from V and 0 from J, leaving 19 bases between them. The CDR3 loop is CATSSRTNRRANYGYTF. CDR3 bases: TGTGCCACCAGCTCGCGGACTAACAGGCGAGCTAACTATGGCTACACCTTC.

This clonotype appeared many times. This chain links TRBV20-1 with TRBJ1-1; no reliable D call. This CDR3 comprises 12 residues. Germline assignment: CDR1 DFQATT and CDR2 SNEGSKA (reference sequence). V was trimmed by 6 bases and J by 1 base, leaving 9 bases between them. The CDR3 spells CSALPGNTEAFF. Here the CDR3 DNA reads TGCAGTGCCCTCCCAGGGAACACTGAAGCTTTCTTT.

This clonotype was recorded at least ten times. The chain uses TRBV29-1 and TRBJ1-2; D perhaps matches TRBD1 (5 bases). The CDR3 length is 13 residues. From germline, CDR1 is SQVTM and CDR2 ANQGSEA. Trimming took off 5 bases at V and 4 bases at J, with 14 bases between the two ends. CDR3 coding DNA: TGCAGCGTTCAAGCAGGGCCGTCCTATGGCTACACCTTC. The encoded protein is CSVQAGPSYGYTF.

This clonotype was counted at least ten times. The chain recombines TRBV2 with TRBJ1-5; D may be TRBD1 (5 bases). The CDR3 spans 16 residues. V gave up 4 bases and J gave up 6 bases, with 19 bases separating them. Germline CDR1 is SNHLY and CDR2 is FYNNEI. Here the CDR3 DNA reads TGTGCCAGCAGTGGCCGAGGGGTACACGCCGGTCAGCCCCAGCATTTT. It yields the protein CASSGRGVHAGQPQHF.